Below are 20 T cell receptor beta chains sequenced from a single sample in a study of shared clonotypes between healthy human individuals. Naivety among CD8 cells was defined by CD45RO negativity and positive CCR7 selection, thereby excluding terminally differentiated effector memory CD45RA+ cells. Using immunoSEQ multiplex PCR, the repertoire was profiled, and TCRdb retains in-frame clones only, with some absent. The sample holds millions of clones, just under 95% seen once. The sample was naive CD8+ T cells sorted from blood. These receptors were collected from a man between 18 and 35 years old in good health.

The chain is built from TRBV2 and TRBJ1-4; no definite D call. Trimming stripped 6 bases from V and 0 bases from J, with 17 bases between. This CDR3 is 17 amino acids long. CDR1 SNHLY and CDR2 FYNNEI come from the germline V gene. The CDR3 loop is CASRWKGGRTTNEKLFF. The CDR3 bases are TGTGCCAGCAGGTGGAAGGGCGGCAGGACAACTAATGAAAAACTGTTTTTT.

The gene calls are TRBV28 and TRBJ2-7, with a tentative D call TRBD1 (6 bases). The CDR3 runs to 15 residues. V lost 7 bases, J lost 2 bases, and 18 bases lay in between. CDR1 is MDHEN and CDR2 is SYDVKM in the germline V gene. The DNA for the CDR3 is TGTGCCAGCACCCATGAATCCGGACAGCCCTACGAGCAGTACTTC. Its translation is CASTHESGQPYEQYF.

The V call is TRBV7-9, the J call TRBJ1-1; no clear D. The V and J ends lost 6 bases and 1 base respectively, with 21 bases between them. This CDR3 has 17 amino acids. Per the germline V gene, CDR1 is SEHNR and CDR2 is FQNEAQ (reference sequence). The CDR3 nucleotides are TGTGCCAGCAGGCCTACGGAGAGGGTAAGGCCGAACACTGAAGCTTTCTTT. Encoded protein: CASRPTERVRPNTEAFF.

This chain uses TRBV27 with TRBJ2-7, with 8 bases identical to TRBD1. With 3 bases clipped from V and 3 bases from J, the junction kept 4 bases outside the gene matches. Germline V gene data show CDR1 as MNHEY and CDR2 as SMNVEV (reference sequence). The CDR3 consists of 14 residues. The CDR3: CASSLEQGDYEQYF. CDR3 DNA: TGTGCCAGCAGTTTGGAACAGGGGGACTACGAGCAGTACTTC.

The chain joins TRBV19 to TRBJ1-2; D uncertain. The CDR3 covers 13 residues. Germline CDR1 LNHDA, CDR2 SQIVND (reference sequence). V lost 3 bases, J lost 1 base, and 6 bases lay in between. This CDR3 is CASSIRINYGYTF. The DNA of the CDR3 is TGTGCCAGTAGTATCAGGATTAACTATGGCTACACCTTC.

This CDR3 is CASSAGDPNTEAFF. The CDR3 region has the DNA TGTGCCAGCAGCGCAGGGGACCCGAACACTGAAGCTTTCTTT. This chain links TRBV9 with TRBJ1-1, with D possibly being TRBD1 (6 bases). CDR3 length equals 14 residues. Germline CDR1 is SGDLS and CDR2 is YYNGEE. V lost 3 bases to trimming and J lost 1 base, with 10 bases between them.

The V and J genes are TRBV6-5 and TRBJ2-3, with 13 bases fitting TRBD2. The CDR3 runs 15 residues. Germline lookup yields CDR1 MNHEY and CDR2 SVGAGI. Trimming at V came to 4 bases and at J to 6 bases, leaving 4 bases not matched to a gene. The CDR3 loop reads CASSLMTSGGDTQYF. Written as DNA, the CDR3 is TGTGCCAGCAGTTTGATGACTAGCGGGGGGGATACGCAGTATTTT.

Here the CDR3 reads CASSLGTGNYNEQFF. CDR3 in DNA: TGTGCCAGCAGTTTAGGGACAGGTAACTACAATGAGCAGTTCTTC. The V call is TRBV27, the J call TRBJ2-1; 8 bases are a match to TRBD1. This CDR3 contains 15 residues. The V gene's germline CDR1 is MNHEY and CDR2 SMNVEV (reference sequence). V dropped 2 bases and J dropped 3; count of bases not matched to a gene: 3.

The table lists this clone with a count of one. The rearrangement links TRBV27 to TRBJ1-4, with D perhaps TRBD1 (5 bases). V lost 5 bases, J lost 3 bases, and 10 bases lay in between. This CDR3 has 14 amino acids. From germline, CDR1 is MNHEY and CDR2 SMNVEV (reference sequence). In DNA, the CDR3 is TGTGCCAGCAGTGAGGACACAGCTAATGAAAAACTGTTTTTT. Protein sequence: CASSEDTANEKLFF.

This clone has just a few counts. The gene calls are TRBV27 and TRBJ1-6; a possible D gene is TRBD1 (6 bases). The CDR3 sequence is 12 residues long. Trimming took 7 bases from V and 5 from J, leaving 6 bases between them. Germline lookup yields CDR1 MNHEY and CDR2 SMNVEV (reference sequence). CDR3 sequence (DNA): TGTGCCAGCAAGGGGGATAATTCACCCCTCCACTTT. Its translation: CASKGDNSPLHF.

On this clone: Other DNA sequences from this sample encode an identical CDR3 as well. This chain links TRBV30 with TRBJ2-5; 9 nucleotides match TRBD2. Germline V lookup: CDR1 GTSNPN, CDR2 SVGIG (reference sequence). V shed 1 base and J 5 bases; nucleotides not matched to a gene: 5. The CDR3 covers 14 residues. The CDR3 sequence is CAWSALAGVETQYF. CDR3 nucleotides: TGTGCCTGGAGTGCGTTAGCGGGGGTGGAGACCCAGTACTTC.

V gene TRBV4-1 combines with J gene TRBJ1-2; D not resolved. Trimming removed 2 bases from V and 4 bases from J, with 11 bases in between. CDR1 and CDR2 from the germline V gene are MGHRA and YSYEKL. This CDR3 spans 14 amino acids. The CDR3 sequence: CASSQREDGYGYTF. CDR3 sequence (DNA): TGCGCCAGCAGCCAAAGGGAGGACGGCTATGGCTACACCTTC.

The chain couples TRBV4-1 to TRBJ2-1, with TRBD2 identical over 7 bases. Trimming cost V 5 bases and J 6 bases; bases outside gene matches: 13. The germline V gene encodes CDR1 MGHRA and CDR2 YSYEKL. The CDR3 is 16 residues long. The CDR3 is CASSARAAGNSNEQFF. The CDR3 DNA follows: TGCGCCAGCAGCGCCCGGGCAGCGGGAAACTCCAATGAGCAGTTCTTC.

This clone was seen once. The chain couples TRBV10-2 to TRBJ1-1; 8 nucleotides match TRBD1. The germline V gene has CDR1 WSHSY and CDR2 SAAADI. The CDR3 consists of 16 residues. Germline trimming cut 3 bases from V and 1 base from J; bases unmatched to any gene: 7. The CDR3 coding sequence is TGCGCCAGCAGTGACTCGTACAGGGGGAGGAACACTGAAGCTTTCTTT. As protein: CASSDSYRGRNTEAFF.

The chain carries TRBV30 and TRBJ1-5; 7 bases are a match to TRBD1. The CDR3 has 19 amino acids. Losses at the gene ends were 0 bases for V and 3 bases for J; bases not matched to a gene: 17. Germline V gene sequence: CDR1 GTSNPN, CDR2 SVGIG (reference sequence). CDR3 in amino acids: CAWSVRWKGLDRDNQPQHF. CDR3 bases: TGTGCCTGGAGTGTACGGTGGAAAGGATTAGACAGGGACAATCAGCCCCAGCATTTT.

The chain uses TRBV5-6 and TRBJ2-7; TRBD1 is a possible D gene (5 bases). V dropped 4 bases and J dropped 4 bases, with 12 bases sitting between them. The CDR3 is made up of 13 amino acids. The V gene's germline CDR1 is SGHDT and CDR2 YYEEEE. CDR3 amino acids: CASSEQGWYEQYF. The DNA for the CDR3 is TGTGCCAGCAGCGAGCAGGGTTGGTACGAGCAGTACTTC.

The chain uses TRBV7-9 and TRBJ2-1; 7 bases fit TRBD1. V was pared by 3 bases and J by 10 bases, with 6 bases of the junction left unmatched. This CDR3 is 13 amino acids long. Germline V gene data show CDR1 as SEHNR and CDR2 as FQNEAQ (reference sequence). The DNA of the CDR3 is TGTGCCAGCAGCTTGAGACAGGGCCTGGAGCAGTTCTTC. Translated, it gives CASSLRQGLEQFF.

CDR3 sequence: CASSQVGREQAGANVLTF. The CDR3 DNA follows: TGCGCCAGCAGCCAAGTGGGCAGGGAACAGGCTGGGGCCAACGTCCTGACTTTC. The rearrangement joins TRBV4-1 to TRBJ2-6; D is possibly TRBD1 (5 bases). CDR3 length equals 18 residues. Germline V gives CDR1 MGHRA, CDR2 YSYEKL. With 1 base removed from V and 2 bases from J, the gap between germline ends came to 15 bases.

The V call is TRBV6-1, the J call TRBJ1-3; 7 bases map to TRBD1. CDR1 MNHNS and CDR2 SASEGT come from the germline V gene. The length of the CDR3 is 15 residues. V dropped 6 bases and J dropped 0; count of bases not matched to a gene: 5. The DNA of the CDR3 is TGTGCCAGCAGCGAACAGGGGCTCTCTGGAAACACCATATATTTT. It is translated as CASSEQGLSGNTIYF.

Note on this clone: Within the sample, other DNA sequences also encode this same CDR3. The V and J genes are TRBV6-5 and TRBJ1-1; TRBD1 is a possible D gene (5 bases). Per the germline V gene, CDR1 is MNHEY and CDR2 is SVGAGI. V lost 2 bases and J 0 bases, leaving 10 bases between the germline ends. This CDR3 comprises 15 residues. The CDR3: CASSYGTGMNTEAFF. For the CDR3, the DNA is TGTGCCAGCAGTTACGGGACCGGGATGAACACTGAAGCTTTCTTT.